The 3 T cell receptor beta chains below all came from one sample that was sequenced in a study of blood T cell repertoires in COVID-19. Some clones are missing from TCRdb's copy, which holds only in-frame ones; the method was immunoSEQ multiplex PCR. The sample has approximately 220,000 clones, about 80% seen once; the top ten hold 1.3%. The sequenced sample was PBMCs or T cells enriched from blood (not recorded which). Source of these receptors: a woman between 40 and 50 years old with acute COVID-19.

In DNA form, the CDR3 reads TGTGCCAGCAGTCCCCTCGGGGGATTTGAGCAGTACTTC. Encoded protein: CASSPLGGFEQYF. This chain uses TRBV6-2 or TRBV6-3 with TRBJ2-7; D is perhaps TRBD2 (6 bases). The CDR3 spans 13 residues. Trimming took off 5 bases at V and 7 bases at J, with 15 bases between the two ends. Germline V CDR1 and CDR2: MNHEY, SVGEGT.

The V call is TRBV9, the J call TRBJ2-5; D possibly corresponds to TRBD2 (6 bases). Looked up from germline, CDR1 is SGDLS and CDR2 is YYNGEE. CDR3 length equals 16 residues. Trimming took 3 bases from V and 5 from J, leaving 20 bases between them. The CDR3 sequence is CASSAPPGALRETQYF. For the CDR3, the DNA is TGTGCCAGCAGCGCCCCACCGGGAGCGCTGAGGGAGACCCAGTACTTC. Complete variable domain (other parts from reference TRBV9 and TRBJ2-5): DSGVTQTPKHLITATGQRVTLRCSPRSGDLSVYWYQQSLDQGLQFLIQYYNGEERAKGNILERFSAQQFPDLHSELNLSSLELGDSALYFCASSAPPGALRETQYFGPGTRLLVL.

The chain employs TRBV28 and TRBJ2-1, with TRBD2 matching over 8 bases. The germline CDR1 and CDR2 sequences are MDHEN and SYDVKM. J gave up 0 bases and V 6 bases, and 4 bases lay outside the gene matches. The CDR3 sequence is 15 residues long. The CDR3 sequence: CASSPGLGSYNEQFF. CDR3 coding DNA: TGTGCCAGCAGCCCGGGACTAGGCTCCTACAATGAGCAGTTCTTC.